This T cell receptor (beta chain) was retrieved from a study of T cell responses to AZD1222 COVID-19 vaccine (dated by TCRdb to 2020 to 2022). With regard to the full study: A total of 233 trial participants underwent TCR sequencing, of whom roughly 210 had received two doses of AZD1222 and roughly 26 had received two doses of the MenACWY control vaccine. Trial participants were enrolled into age subgroups of 18-55, 56-69 and 70-plus years, which contained about 150, 28 and 57 TCR-sequenced participants, respectively.

CDR1 and CDR2 were assigned from the germline V gene as MNHEY and SVGAGI. Counted from cysteine to phenylalanine, this CDR3 has 15 amino acids. Solely the CDR3 DNA is kept, with 45 bases framed from the first base. V drops 7 bases and J drops 4 bases, leaving 17 bases in between. The sample's time point label, in plain terms: about 28 days (+/-7) after the second vaccine dose. AZD1222 recipients whose second dose came at about 4 weeks and those whose second dose came at about 12 weeks were combined into one group, since spike-specific TCR depth and breadth did not differ between the two schedules. Samples from vaccinated people were obtained from the UK trials COV001 and COV002, which included a single-blind randomized controlled phase 2/3 trial of AZD1222 (ChAdOx1 nCoV-19) in healthy adults. For TCRbeta chain sequencing, PBMC samples from trial participants were taken at day 0 and at day 28 after the second dose.

The CDR3 regions of human TCRbeta chains were analyzed by immunosequencing. On the authors' methods: TCRs in the repertoires were matched against a reference library of SARS-CoV-2-specific TCRs that had been generated with the MIRA antigen-specificity platform. Breadth was defined as the fraction of unique TCRs that were SARS-CoV-2-associated, and depth was defined as the fraction of total T cells that were SARS-CoV-2-associated. Using the MIRA data, every spike-specific TCR was mapped to the spike region that the TCR reacted to and assigned to either a CD4 or a CD8 class. Log10-transformed breadth and depth values were compared by one-way ANOVA with Sidak's multiple comparisons tests. Sourced from immuneACCESS, this table was stored by TCRdb with only in-frame sequences that have V and J called. A share of the clones is absent; for the studies checked, an unresolved V gene accounts for under half, and the remainder has no known explanation. The V and J calls and clone size are taken from that table; D and trimming were inferred from the DNA. This sample has more than 95,000 clones in its table, and 84% of those were observed once. 27% of the sample comes from the top ten.

With regard to this clone: The clone's antigen remains unknown. No base quality values were provided; no much bigger clone lies one nucleotide off.

General study outcomes and caveats: Reportedly, close to half of the unique spike-specific TCRs recognized epitopes lying outside the regions that are mutated in the B.1.351 and B.1.1.7 variants. After two AZD1222 doses, spike-specific TCR breadth and depth were significantly higher than at day 0 and than in MenACWY recipients. Because no samples from the day 14 peak response were available, repertoires could be characterized only after the peak T cell response. In the small 56-69-year group, the increase in depth fell short of significance, most likely because of low power. The whole spike protein was spanned by vaccine-associated CD4 TCRs, and dominant responses were seen in regions 160-218 and 743-854. Conclusions about previously exposed vaccinees are limited because only a handful of AZD1222 recipients were SARS-CoV-2 seropositive at baseline. Participants were mostly white British, with more females than males. The authors suggested clonal diversity may have been underestimated.

This TCR was recovered from an adult who received the AZD1222 COVID-19 vaccine. The chain uses TRBV6-5 and TRBJ1-5, with the D gene call left open. This specimen consisted of peripheral blood, obtained 28 days after the second AZD1222 dose. The nucleotide sequence reads TGTGCCAGCAAGGGATCCAACCCTCTTAATCAGCCCCAGCATTTT. This codes for CASKGSNPLNQPQHF.